Each of the 17 T cell receptor beta chains below was sequenced from the same sample in a study of regulatory T cells in long-lasting Graves disease. The time point here: newly diagnosed GD, antithyroid drugs for less than 3 months. There was RNA extracted from PBMCs, and the TCR library was made from it. Through Arm-PCR of CDR3 regions and iRepertoire HTBI primers, TCR beta libraries were built. TCRdb passed the multiplex PCR reads through MiXCR, listing each CDR3 protein once. Of 350,000 to 400,000 distinct CDR3 sequences listed, about 16% are singletons. These data were also reused for a study on T cells in Graves' hyperthyroidism and ophthalmopathy.

The material was peripheral blood mononuclear cells (PBMCs), obtained at new diagnosis, from a patient treated with antithyroid drugs. Receptors were obtained from a woman aged 18-30 years with Graves disease.

This clonotype was seen many times. The chain carries TRBV7-3 and TRBJ2-3, with 13 bases matching TRBD2. Germline V gene sequence: CDR1 SGHTA, CDR2 FQGTGA. CDR3 length equals 15 residues. Trimming at V came to 6 bases and at J to 6 bases, leaving 6 bases not matched to a gene. The CDR3 DNA follows: TGTGCCAGCAGTAGACTAGCGGGAGGAGCGGATACGCAGTATTTT. It specifies CASSRLAGGADTQYF.

At least ten counts were recorded for this clonotype. The chain carries TRBV7-9 and TRBJ1-3; D gene unclear. V lost 5 bases and J lost 0, with 8 bases in between. CDR1 SEHNR and CDR2 FQNEAQ come from the germline V gene (reference sequence). The CDR3 sequence is 14 residues long. The CDR3, as DNA: TGTGCCAGCAGCCCAGTATCCTCTGGAAACACCATATATTTT. Residues: CASSPVSSGNTIYF.

With respect to this clonotype: This sequence may be a read error, since a much larger clone differs from it by one base. The chain employs TRBV14 and TRBJ2-7, with 8 bases matching TRBD2. The junction had 18 bases not matched to a gene; V was cut back by 1 base and J by 7 bases. The CDR3 has 18 residues. Germline lookup yields CDR1 SGHDN and CDR2 FVKESK. The CDR3 reads CASSQGELADCEWVEQYF. For the CDR3, the DNA is TGTGCCAGCAGCCAAGGGGAACTAGCGGACTGCGAATGGGTAGAGCAGTACTTC. The full variable domain, completed using reference TRBV14 and TRBJ2-7, is EAGVTQFPSHSVIEKGQTVTLRCDPISGHDNLYWYRRVMGKEIKFLLHFVKESKQDESGMPNNRFLAERTGGTYSTLKVQPAELEDSGVYFCASSQGELADCEWVEQYFGPGTRLTVT.

The gene calls are TRBV10-2 and TRBJ1-1; D ambiguous. Looked up from germline, CDR1 is WSHSY and CDR2 is SAAADI. V lost 3 bases to trimming and J lost 0 bases, with 11 bases between them. The CDR3 is 15 amino acids. This chain's CDR3 is CASSERVRMNTEAFF. CDR3 bases: TGCGCCAGCAGTGAAAGGGTAAGGATGAACACTGAAGCTTTCTTT.

There are many counts of this clonotype. The chain couples TRBV5-1 to TRBJ1-2, with TRBD1 matching over 8 bases. There are 13 residues in the CDR3. The germline V gene has CDR1 SGHRS and CDR2 YFSETQ. After removal of 4 bases from V and 8 bases from J, the junction contained 7 bases not matched to a gene. The CDR3 region is CASSAGQGIGYTF. CDR3 DNA sequence: TGCGCCAGCAGCGCCGGACAGGGTATAGGCTACACCTTC.

At least ten counts were recorded for this clonotype. V usage is TRBV11-2 and J usage is TRBJ2-7; D remains ambiguous. This CDR3 region has 15 residues. Deletions cut 3 bases from V and 7 bases from J, with 19 bases between. From germline, CDR1 is SGHAT and CDR2 FQNNGV. The CDR3 DNA is TGTGCCAGCAGCTTTGGGCAGGTGCTGTCTGGAGAGCAGTACTTC. The encoded protein is CASSFGQVLSGEQYF.

This clonotype was observed many times. The rearrangement joins TRBV30 to TRBJ2-7, with TRBD1 identical over 10 bases. V gave up 5 bases and J gave up 4 bases; unmatched junction bases: 20. This CDR3 is 18 amino acids long. Germline V gives CDR1 GTSNPN, CDR2 SVGIG (reference sequence). The CDR3 here is CAWAPTGGTGEGLYEQYF. The CDR3 nucleotides are TGTGCCTGGGCTCCGACAGGGGGCACGGGGGAGGGCCTTTACGAGCAGTACTTC.

The table lists this clonotype with many counts. V usage is TRBV28 and J usage is TRBJ1-2; TRBD1 agrees at 9 bases. The V gene end was trimmed by 5 bases and the J gene end by 8 bases; junction bases not matched to a gene: 9. From germline, CDR1 is MDHEN and CDR2 SYDVKM. The CDR3 runs 14 residues. CDR3 in DNA: TGTGCCAGCAGTCAAAGGACAGGGGAAGGCGGCTACACCTTC. Encoded protein: CASSQRTGEGGYTF.

The rearrangement links TRBV30 to TRBJ1-5; perhaps TRBD1 as D (6 bases). The germline V and J ends were trimmed by 8 bases and 4 bases, with 9 bases remaining between them. Germline values: CDR1 GTSNPN, CDR2 SVGIG (reference sequence). This CDR3 spans 11 amino acids. CDR3 protein: CAPQGNQPQHF. The CDR3 DNA reads as TGTGCCCCCCAGGGGAATCAGCCCCAGCATTTT.

This clonotype came up a few times. A read error is possible here, since a much larger clone lies one base away. This chain uses TRBV2 with TRBJ2-7; tentatively, D is TRBD2 (5 bases). The CDR3 has 13 amino acids. Germline V lookup: CDR1 SNHLY, CDR2 FYNNEI. CDR3 bases: TGTGCCGGCAGCGGAGACCACGAATACGAGCAGTACTTC. Its translation is CAGSGDHEYEQYF.

There are many counts of this clonotype. The chain has TRBV20-1 and TRBJ1-2; D gene ambiguous. Germline V gene sequence: CDR1 DFQATT, CDR2 SNEGSKA (reference sequence). This CDR3 contains 13 residues. Trimming shortened V by 1 base and J by 1 base, and 7 bases separated the two germline ends. The CDR3 loop reads CSARVRDNYGYTF. In DNA form, the CDR3 reads TGCAGTGCTAGAGTAAGGGATAACTATGGCTACACCTTC.

This clonotype was counted between two and nine times. The J gene is TRBJ2-5, the V gene TRBV6-2 or TRBV6-3, with 8 positions matching TRBD2. After removal of 5 bases from V and 5 bases from J, the junction contained 10 bases not matched to a gene. In germline, CDR1 is MNHEY, CDR2 SVGEGT. The CDR3 spans 15 residues. The CDR3 DNA reads as TGTGCCAGCAGTGGAGTGGGACTAGTAGGGGAGACCCAGTACTTC. The encoded protein is CASSGVGLVGETQYF.

The rearrangement links TRBV6-1 to TRBJ1-5, with D perhaps matching TRBD1 (5 bases). This CDR3 spans 16 amino acids. Trimming cost V 3 bases and J 6 bases, with 18 bases left between them. Per the germline V gene, CDR1 is MNHNS and CDR2 is SASEGT. The CDR3 sequence: CASSESRQTLRQPQHF. DNA of the CDR3: TGTGCCAGCAGTGAGTCGCGACAGACTCTACGTCAGCCCCAGCATTTT.

CDR3 residues: CASSRLTGAPNTEAFF. CDR3 nucleotides: TGTGCCAGCAGCCGCCTGACAGGGGCGCCTAACACTGAAGCTTTCTTT. The V gene is TRBV14, the J gene TRBJ1-1, with 8 bases matching TRBD1. The junction had 9 bases not matched to a gene; V was cut back by 4 bases and J by 2 bases. This CDR3 has 16 amino acids. CDR1 and CDR2 (germline): SGHDN, FVKESK.

This chain joins TRBV19 and TRBJ1-5; D may be TRBD1 (5 bases). CDR1 LNHDA and CDR2 SQIVND come from the germline V gene (reference sequence). V was shortened by 3 bases and J by 4 bases, with 10 bases between the two germline ends. The CDR3 consists of 14 residues. The CDR3 loop reads CASSIAGLNQPQHF. CDR3 sequence (DNA): TGTGCCAGTAGTATTGCGGGACTGAATCAGCCCCAGCATTTT.

This clonotype was counted at least ten times. This rearrangement joins TRBV5-1 to TRBJ2-3; the D gene is possibly TRBD2 (5 bases). CDR3 size: 13 residues. V was pared by 8 bases and J by 0 bases, with 10 bases between. Germline CDR1 and CDR2: SGHRS and YFSETQ. CDR3 region: CASNRGSTDTQYF. In nucleotides, the CDR3 is TGCGCCAGTAATCGAGGGAGCACAGATACGCAGTATTTT.

This clonotype appeared many times. The CDR3 loop is CASSPTLAEGGEQYF. CDR3 DNA: TGTGCCAGCAGCCCCACACTAGCGGAGGGAGGCGAGCAGTACTTC. The chain combines TRBV7-9 with TRBJ2-7; TRBD2 matches at 8 bases. CDR1 and CDR2 from the germline V gene are SEHNR and FQNEAQ (reference sequence). The CDR3 is 15 amino acids. V trimming: 5 bases; J trimming: 6 bases; junction bases outside the gene matches: 12.